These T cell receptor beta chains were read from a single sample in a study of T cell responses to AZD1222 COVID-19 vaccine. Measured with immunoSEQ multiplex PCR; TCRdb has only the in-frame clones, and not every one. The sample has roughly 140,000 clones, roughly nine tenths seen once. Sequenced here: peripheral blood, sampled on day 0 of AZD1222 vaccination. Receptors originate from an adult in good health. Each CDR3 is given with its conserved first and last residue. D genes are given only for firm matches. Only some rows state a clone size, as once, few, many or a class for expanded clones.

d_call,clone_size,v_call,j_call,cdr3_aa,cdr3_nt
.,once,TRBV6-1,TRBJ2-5,CASSEAPQGEETQYF,TGTGCCAGCAGTGAGGCCCCACAGGGTGAGGAGACCCAGTACTTC
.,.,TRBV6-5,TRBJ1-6,CASSFGLDNSPLHF,TGTGCCAGCAGTTTCGGGCTAGATAATTCACCCCTCCACTTT
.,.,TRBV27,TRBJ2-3,CASSPQGWSTDTQYF,TGTGCCAGCAGTCCTCAAGGCTGGAGCACAGATACGCAGTATTTT
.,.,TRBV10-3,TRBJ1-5,CAISDLGGQPQHF,TGTGCCATCAGTGATCTAGGTGGCCAGCCCCAGCATTTT
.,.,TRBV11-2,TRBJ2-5,CASSLLQPATKETQYF,TGTGCCAGCAGCTTATTACAGCCCGCCACTAAAGAGACCCAGTACTTC
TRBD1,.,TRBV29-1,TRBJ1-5,CSVKDRGDYSNQPQHF,TGCAGCGTCAAGGACAGGGGCGATTATAGCAATCAGCCCCAGCATTTT
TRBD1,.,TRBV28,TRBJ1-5,CASSPGQMAQHF,TGTGCCAGCAGCCCGGGACAGATGGCCCAGCATTTT
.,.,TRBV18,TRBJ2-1,CASSQFTDREQFF,TGTGCCAGCTCACAATTTACGGACAGAGAGCAGTTCTTC
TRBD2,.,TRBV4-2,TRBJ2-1,CASSQVAGGRALEQFF,TGTGCCAGCAGCCAAGTCGCGGGCGGGAGGGCCTTGGAGCAGTTCTTC
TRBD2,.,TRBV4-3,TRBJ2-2,CASSPRASGRNTGELFF,TGCGCCAGCAGCCCTCGGGCTAGCGGGAGGAACACCGGGGAGCTGTTTTTT
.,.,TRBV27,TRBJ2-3,CASSLPGTDTQYF,TGTGCCAGCAGTTTACCGGGGACAGATACGCAGTATTTT
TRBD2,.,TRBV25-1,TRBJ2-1,CASSGGTSGINEQFF,TGTGCCAGCAGTGGAGGGACTAGCGGGATCAATGAGCAGTTCTTC
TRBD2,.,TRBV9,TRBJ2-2,CASSVGGTNTGELFF,TGTGCCAGCAGCGTGGGGGGGACGAACACCGGGGAGCTGTTTTTT